The clone carrying this T cell receptor (beta chain) was observed a few times. The target antigen is unknown. Germline assignment: CDR1 SNHLY and CDR2 FYNNEI. The CDR3 has 12 amino acids. V lost 6 bases, J lost 6 bases, and 4 bases stayed unmatched. This specimen comes from a study of cytomegalovirus exposure and HLA in healthy donors. Whole-study context: A later analysis reported the same platform for the 100 to 150 validation repertoires and the roughly 670 first-cohort repertoires. Study results and limitations: Some public TCRs appeared in many individuals, while most sequences were rare.

Separation from the approximately 720-subject first cohort characterized the roughly 120-subject validation cohort, to which the donors belonged. Profiling relied on immunoSEQ multiplex PCR, and the TCRdb table lists in-frame clones only, not all of them. The data show some 100,000 clones, approximately 88% seen once. The sequence was collected from a man between 18 and 29 years old in good health and CMV-seronegative. Sequenced input: PBMCs. The rearrangement joins TRBV2 to TRBJ2-7; 8 nucleotides line up with TRBD1. The CDR3 DNA sequence: TGTGCCAGCAGGGGGGACAGGTTCGAGCAGTACTTC. Protein product: CASRGDRFEQYF. Complete variable domain (other parts from reference TRBV2 and TRBJ2-7): EPEVTQTPSHQVTQMGQEVILRCVPISNHLYFYWYRQILGQKVEFLVSFYNNEISEKSEIFDDQFSVERPDGSNFTLKIRSTKLEDSAMYFCASRGDRFEQYFGPGTRLTVT.